This TCR beta chain was sequenced for a study of blood T cell repertoires in COVID-19. Individuals drawn from approximately 26 US areas were roughly 18 to 89 years old. Repertoires were generated with immunoSEQ multiplex PCR, while TCRdb's copy carries only in-frame clones and drops some. This sample has over 120,000 clones; around 86% occur once, and the top ten carry approximately 10%. The CDR3 length is 12 residues. Germline values: CDR1 SGHAT, CDR2 FQNNGV. V gave up 7 bases and J gave up 7 bases, with 10 bases separating them. Sequenced input: PBMCs or T cells enriched from blood (not recorded which). The receptor was isolated from a man in his sixties who had recovered from COVID-19. The chain has TRBV11-2 and TRBJ2-2; no reliable D call. The CDR3 nucleotides read TGTGCCAGCACTCCGCGCCACGGGGAGCTGTTTTTT. As protein: CASTPRHGELFF.